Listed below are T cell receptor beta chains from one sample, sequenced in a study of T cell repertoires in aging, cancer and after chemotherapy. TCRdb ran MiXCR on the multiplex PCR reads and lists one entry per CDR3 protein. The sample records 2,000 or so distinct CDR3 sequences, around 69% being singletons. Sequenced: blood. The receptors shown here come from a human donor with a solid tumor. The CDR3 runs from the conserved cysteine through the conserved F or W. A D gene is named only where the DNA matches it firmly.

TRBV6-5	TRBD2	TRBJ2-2	CASNRLAGDTGELFF
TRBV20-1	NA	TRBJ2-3	CSAPRRGSGYTDTQYF
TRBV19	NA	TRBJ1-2	CASSGREPNYGYTF
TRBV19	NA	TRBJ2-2	CASFPREGFTGELFF
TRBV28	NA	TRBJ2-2	CASIDTGELFF
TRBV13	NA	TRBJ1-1	CASSSQTNTEAFF
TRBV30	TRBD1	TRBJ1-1	CAWSRGGNTEAFF
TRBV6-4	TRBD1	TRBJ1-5	CASSPGTGGSQPQHF
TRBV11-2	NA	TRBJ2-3	CASSWSTDTQYF
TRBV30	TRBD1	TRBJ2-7	CACKPGTGVSEQYF
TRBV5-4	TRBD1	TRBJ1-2	CASSLRGQGNYGYTF
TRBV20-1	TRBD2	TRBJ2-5	CSALLGAGRTPETQYF
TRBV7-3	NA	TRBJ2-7	CASSQNSLSSYEQYF
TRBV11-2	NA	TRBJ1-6	CASSTRSDTHYNSPLHF
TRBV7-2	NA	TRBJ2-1	CASGRGRRNYNEQFF
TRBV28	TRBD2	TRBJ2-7	CASGLGGTPYEQYF
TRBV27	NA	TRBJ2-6	CASSLAPGAGANVLTF
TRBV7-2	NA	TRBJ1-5	CASSLSAGRNQPQHF
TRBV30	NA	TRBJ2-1	CAWGGAFNEQFF
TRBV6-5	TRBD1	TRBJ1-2	CASSGGQGRYGYTF
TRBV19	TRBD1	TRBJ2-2	CASSPWTGVNTGELFF
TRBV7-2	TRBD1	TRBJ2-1	CASSFRQGRNEQFF
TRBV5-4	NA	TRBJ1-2	CASSLRGAGNYGYTF
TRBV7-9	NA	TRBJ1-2	CASSLSDRLDGYTF
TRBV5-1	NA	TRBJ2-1	CASSLVGVKNNEQFF
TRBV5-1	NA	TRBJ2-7	CASSSMQGMDTYEQYF
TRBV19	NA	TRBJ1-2	CASRDPFGYTF
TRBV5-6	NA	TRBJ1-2	CASSLSGIHGYTF
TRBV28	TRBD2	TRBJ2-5	CASSSTGGRFRSQYF
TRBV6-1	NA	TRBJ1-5	CASSLGPYSNQPQHF
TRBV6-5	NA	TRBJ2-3	CASINGDTQYF
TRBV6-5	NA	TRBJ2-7	CASSKYGASHEQYF
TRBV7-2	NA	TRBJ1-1	CASSLMANTEAFF
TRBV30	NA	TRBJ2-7	CAWSVGGTAYEQYF
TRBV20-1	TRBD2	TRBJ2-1	CSASSTSGSFNEQFF
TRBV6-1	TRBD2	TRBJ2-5	CASTIAGETQYF
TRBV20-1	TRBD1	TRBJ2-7	CSALRDRGYEQYF
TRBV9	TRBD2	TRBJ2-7	CASSVSSRESEQYF
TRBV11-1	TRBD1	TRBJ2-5	CASSGAGQGAQETQYF
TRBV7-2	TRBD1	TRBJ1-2	CASSRGGIDGYTF
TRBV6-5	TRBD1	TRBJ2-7	CASSSKDRANEQYF
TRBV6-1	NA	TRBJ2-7	CASSVGQGGGYEQYF
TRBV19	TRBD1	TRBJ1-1	CASSGQGQTEAFF
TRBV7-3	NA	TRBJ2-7	CASSYRDTFYEQYF
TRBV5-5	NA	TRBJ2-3	CASSLWHADTQYF
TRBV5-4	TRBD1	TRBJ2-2	CASSWDRGNTGELFF
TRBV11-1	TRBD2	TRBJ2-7	CASSLRQGTSGVQYF
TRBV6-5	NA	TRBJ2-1	CASSYSPQFNEQFF
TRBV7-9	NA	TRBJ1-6	CASSSDNSPLHF
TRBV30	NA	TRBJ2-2	CASSQSWHTGELFF
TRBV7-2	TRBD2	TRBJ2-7	CASSFGLARSSYEQYF
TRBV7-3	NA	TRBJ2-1	CASSPRVSSYNEQFF
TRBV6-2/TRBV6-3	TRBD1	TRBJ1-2	CASSRQGDYGYTF